The 21 T cell receptor beta chains given below trace back to one sample, sequenced in a study of early T cells in non-severe SARS-CoV-2 infection. Each CDR3 protein is one row after TCRdb ran MiXCR on the 5' RACE reads. The sample includes tens of thousands of distinct CDR3 sequences, approximately 6% of them seen just once. The sequencing here drew on whole blood, taken at baseline. These receptors were collected from an adult who was a healthcare worker with PCR-confirmed SARS-CoV-2 infection or an uninfected control (not recorded which).

This clonotype was detected only a few times. V is TRBV27 and J is TRBJ2-5; 7 bases line up with TRBD1. The junction had 10 bases not matched to a gene; V was cut back by 4 bases and J by 2 bases. From germline, CDR1 is MNHEY and CDR2 SMNVEV (reference sequence). The CDR3 loop spans 16 amino acids. The CDR3 nucleotides are TGTGCCAGCAGTTGGGGTGGCCGGGACAGACAAGAGACCCAGTACTTC. Encoded protein: CASSWGGRDRQETQYF.

This clonotype was counted at least ten times. V gene TRBV28 combines with J gene TRBJ1-2; unclear D gene. Deletions cut 3 bases from V and 0 bases from J, with 11 bases between. The length of the CDR3 is 15 residues. CDR1 and CDR2 from the germline V gene are MDHEN and SYDVKM. This CDR3 reads CASSFSGRTNYGYTF. The CDR3 DNA reads TGTGCCAGCAGTTTTAGTGGGAGGACTAACTATGGCTACACCTTC.

The chain links TRBV19 to TRBJ1-6, with D uncertain. The CDR3 has 15 amino acids. The ends were cut back, 6 bases at V and 4 bases at J, with 13 bases in the middle. The germline V gene has CDR1 LNHDA and CDR2 SQIVND (reference sequence). The CDR3 region has the DNA TGTGCCAGTAGAAGTTCGGTTGCTTATAATTCACCCCTCCACTTT. Its translation is CASRSSVAYNSPLHF.

This clonotype was seen a few times. The V and J genes are TRBV28 and TRBJ1-5; 9 bases agree with TRBD1. J was trimmed by 3 bases and V by 3 bases; bases with no gene match: 9. This CDR3 has 17 residues. CDR1 MDHEN and CDR2 SYDVKM come from the germline V gene. The CDR3 protein is CASSFPGQGDVNQPQHF. CDR3 nucleotide sequence: TGTGCCAGCAGTTTCCCGGGACAGGGTGATGTCAATCAGCCCCAGCATTTT. The entire variable domain, with the rest obtained from reference TRBV28 and TRBJ1-5, is as follows: DVKVTQSSRYLVKRTGEKVFLECVQDMDHENMFWYRQDPGLGLRLIYFSYDVKMKEKGDIPEGYSVSREKKERFSLILESASTNQTSMYLCASSFPGQGDVNQPQHFGDGTRLSIL.

This clonotype has more than one count but fewer than ten. CDR3 protein: CSAREQGMAGANVLTF. The DNA of the CDR3 is TGCAGTGCTAGAGAACAGGGGATGGCTGGGGCCAACGTCCTGACTTTC. This chain uses TRBV20-1 with TRBJ2-6; TRBD1 matches 7 bases. Germline values: CDR1 DFQATT, CDR2 SNEGSKA (reference sequence). The CDR3 loop spans 16 amino acids. Trimming took 0 bases from V and 2 from J; bases not matched to a gene: 4.

This clonotype was seen at least ten times. This chain joins TRBV29-1 and TRBJ2-5; TRBD1 matches at 8 bases. CDR1 and CDR2 (germline): SQVTM, ANQGSEA. J lost 7 bases, V lost 2 bases, and 3 bases had no gene match. The CDR3 contains 12 residues. The CDR3, as DNA: TGCAGCGTTGAAACAGGGGGATTGACCCAGTACTTC. Protein product: CSVETGGLTQYF.

This clonotype was observed once. The chain carries TRBV20-1 and TRBJ1-6; 7 bases agree with TRBD1. The germline CDR1 and CDR2 sequences are DFQATT and SNEGSKA (reference sequence). The CDR3 loop spans 14 amino acids. V lost 2 bases, J lost 7 bases, and 5 bases stayed unmatched. The CDR3 bases are TGCAGTGCTAGAAGGACAGGTTGGAATTCACCCCTCCACTTT. It yields the protein CSARRTGWNSPLHF.

This clonotype has a count of ten or more. CDR3 protein: CASSPPASGSAYNEQFF. The CDR3 DNA sequence: TGTGCCAGCAGTCCGCCGGCTAGCGGGAGTGCATACAATGAGCAGTTCTTC. The rearrangement uses TRBV2 and TRBJ2-1; 10 bases are a match to TRBD2. CDR1 is SNHLY, CDR2 FYNNEI, per germline. Germline trimming cut 5 bases from V and 4 bases from J; bases unmatched to any gene: 11. CDR3 size: 17 residues.

This clonotype showed up many times. CDR3 coding DNA: TGTGCCAGCAGTTCTGAATACAGGCCCAGCGAGCAGTACTTC. This encodes CASSSEYRPSEQYF. The chain uses TRBV2 and TRBJ2-7; D perhaps matches TRBD1 (5 bases). Trimming pared 5 bases from V and 6 bases from J, leaving 17 bases between. Germline V lookup: CDR1 SNHLY, CDR2 FYNNEI. CDR3 length: 14 residues.

In its sample, this clonotype was seen a few times. J is TRBJ2-5 and V is TRBV4-3, with 16 bases fitting TRBD2. Germline lookup yields CDR1 LGHNA and CDR2 YSLEER. This CDR3 is 19 amino acids long. V dropped 0 bases and J dropped 4; count of bases not matched to a gene: 8. CDR3 sequence (DNA): TGCGCCAGCAGCCAAGATCGGGGACTAGCGGGAGGGCCAGGAGAGACCCAGTACTTC. As protein: CASSQDRGLAGGPGETQYF.

This clonotype was seen repeatedly, ten times or more. This rearrangement joins TRBV20-1 to TRBJ2-1; D may be TRBD2 (5 bases). The CDR3 runs 15 residues. The germline CDR1 and CDR2 sequences are DFQATT and SNEGSKA (reference sequence). V was pared by 3 bases and J by 0 bases, with 12 bases between. This CDR3 reads CSARKSGVSYNEQFF. As DNA, the CDR3 is TGCAGTGCTAGGAAAAGCGGAGTCTCCTACAATGAGCAGTTCTTC.

This clonotype was found a few times. The chain is built from TRBV30 and TRBJ2-7, with D perhaps matching TRBD1 (5 bases). The CDR3 has 12 amino acids. Deletions cut 2 bases from V and 2 bases from J, with 7 bases between. Germline loops: CDR1 GTSNPN, CDR2 SVGIG (reference sequence). As DNA, the CDR3 is TGTGCCTGGAGTCAGGGTCCCTACGAGCAGTACTTC. This codes for CAWSQGPYEQYF.

This sequence joins TRBV6-5 and TRBJ2-2; D is tentatively TRBD1 or TRBD2 (6 bases each). Trimming took 6 bases from V and 3 from J, leaving 11 bases between them. CDR1 MNHEY and CDR2 SVGAGI come from the germline V gene. The CDR3 spans 14 residues. The CDR3 DNA follows: TGTGCCAGCAGGCTAGGGGGGTACACCGGGGAGCTGTTTTTT. Translation: CASRLGGYTGELFF.

The table lists this clonotype with many counts. The rearrangement uses TRBV5-1 and TRBJ2-1; D is tentatively TRBD1 or TRBD2 (6 bases each). V was pared by 0 bases and J by 5 bases, with 12 bases between. Germline loops: CDR1 SGHRS, CDR2 YFSETQ. This CDR3 region has 15 residues. The CDR3 nucleotides read TGCGCCAGCAGCTTGGTCGGGGGCCGCCACAATGAGCAGTTCTTC. It encodes CASSLVGGRHNEQFF.

This sequence joins TRBV5-1 and TRBJ2-3, with unresolved D. Germline CDR1 is SGHRS and CDR2 is YFSETQ. The CDR3 has 15 amino acids. V was pared by 4 bases and J by 4 bases, with 16 bases between. Here the CDR3 DNA reads TGCGCCAGCAGCCCTGACACTACTGCTGCAGATACGCAGTATTTT. Encoded protein: CASSPDTTAADTQYF.

The gene calls are TRBV5-6 and TRBJ2-2; D uncertain. CDR1 is SGHDT, CDR2 YYEEEE, per germline. The CDR3 consists of 13 residues. V was clipped by 0 bases and J by 8 bases, with 8 bases between them. Here the CDR3 reads CASSLAGLGELFF. The CDR3 region has the DNA TGTGCCAGCAGCTTGGCCGGGCTTGGGGAGCTGTTTTTT.

Here the CDR3 DNA reads TGTGCCAGCAGCCCCGCGGGGTCAGGAGAGACCCAGTACTTC. Translating gives CASSPAGSGETQYF. This chain uses TRBV11-2 with TRBJ2-5, with D tentatively TRBD2 (6 bases). Between the trimmed V and J ends, which lost 5 bases and 4 bases, there was a span of 14 bases. The length of the CDR3 is 14 residues. The germline V gene encodes CDR1 SGHAT and CDR2 FQNNGV. Looking up the rest from reference TRBV11-2 and TRBJ2-5 gives the full variable domain: EAGVAQSPRYKIIEKRQSVAFWCNPISGHATLYWYQQILGQGPKLLIQFQNNGVVDDSQLPKDRFSAERLKGVDSTLKIQPAKLEDSAVYLCASSPAGSGETQYFGPGTRLLVL.

This clonotype has a handful of counts. The chain uses TRBV12-5 and TRBJ2-1; no definite D call. V was cut by 0 bases and J by 6 bases, with 6 bases left in between. Germline CDR1 LGHNT, CDR2 FRNRAP. The CDR3 runs 13 residues. CDR3 in amino acids: CASGLVGGNEQFF. CDR3 DNA sequence: TGTGCTAGTGGTTTGGTAGGTGGCAATGAGCAGTTCTTC. Looking up the rest from reference TRBV12-5 and TRBJ2-1 gives the full variable domain: DARVTQTPRHKVTEMGQEVTMRCQPILGHNTVFWYRQTMMQGLELLAYFRNRAPLDDSGMPKDRFSAEMPDATLATLKIQPSEPRDSAVYFCASGLVGGNEQFFGPGTRLTVL.

This clonotype was detected only a few times. The J gene is TRBJ2-3, the V gene TRBV27; D possibly corresponds to TRBD2 (5 bases). Trimming removed 7 bases from V and 1 base from J, with 15 bases in between. The germline V gene has CDR1 MNHEY and CDR2 SMNVEV (reference sequence). The CDR3 has 15 amino acids. The CDR3 region is CASTLYARGTDTQYF. CDR3 nucleotide sequence: TGTGCCAGCACCCTATACGCGCGGGGCACAGATACGCAGTATTTT.

This clonotype was counted at least ten times. The CDR3 nucleotides are TGCAGTGCTAGAGATACCGGGACAGTAGCAAATGAGCAGTTCTTC. This codes for CSARDTGTVANEQFF. The V call is TRBV20-1, the J call TRBJ2-1, with 7 nucleotides matching TRBD1. CDR3 length: 15 amino acids. Germline CDR1 reads DFQATT; CDR2 reads SNEGSKA (reference sequence). Trimming removed 0 bases from V and 7 bases from J; junction bases left unmatched: 9.

This clonotype was seen once. The chain couples TRBV19 to TRBJ2-1; 10 nucleotides match TRBD1. CDR3 length: 14 amino acids. J gave up 15 bases and V 2 bases, and 10 bases lay outside the gene matches. The germline V gene has CDR1 LNHDA and CDR2 SQIVND (reference sequence). In DNA form, the CDR3 reads TGTGCCAGTAGTATACGGGCAGGGGACAGGGGTATGTTCTTC. This encodes CASSIRAGDRGMFF.